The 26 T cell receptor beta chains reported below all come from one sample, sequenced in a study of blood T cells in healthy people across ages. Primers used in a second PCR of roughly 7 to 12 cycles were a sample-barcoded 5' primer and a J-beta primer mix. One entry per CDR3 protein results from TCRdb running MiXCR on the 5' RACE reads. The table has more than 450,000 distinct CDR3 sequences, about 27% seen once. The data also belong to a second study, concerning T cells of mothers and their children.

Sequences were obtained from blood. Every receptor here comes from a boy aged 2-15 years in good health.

The CDR3 protein is CATSDGPLETQYF. In DNA form, the CDR3 reads TGTGCCACCAGTGATGGACCCCTGGAGACCCAGTACTTC. The V call is TRBV24-1, the J call TRBJ2-5; D not certain. Per germline, CDR1 KGHDR and CDR2 SFDVKD. Trimming pared 3 bases from V and 5 bases from J, leaving 9 bases between. This CDR3 comprises 13 residues.

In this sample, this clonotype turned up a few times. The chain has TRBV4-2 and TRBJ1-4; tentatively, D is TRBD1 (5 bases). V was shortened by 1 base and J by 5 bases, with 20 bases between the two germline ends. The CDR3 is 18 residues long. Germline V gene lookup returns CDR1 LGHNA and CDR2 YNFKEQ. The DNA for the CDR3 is TGTGCCAGCAGCCAAGTAATGGGGGTACAGGACCCCAATGAAAAACTGTTTTTT. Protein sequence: CASSQVMGVQDPNEKLFF.

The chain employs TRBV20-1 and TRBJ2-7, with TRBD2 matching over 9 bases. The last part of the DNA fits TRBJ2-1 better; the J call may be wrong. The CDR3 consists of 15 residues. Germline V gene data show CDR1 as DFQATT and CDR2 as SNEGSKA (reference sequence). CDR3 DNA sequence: TGCAGTGCTAGGGAGAGCGGGAGGCGGTACAATGAGCAGTTCTTC. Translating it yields CSARESGRRYNEQFF.

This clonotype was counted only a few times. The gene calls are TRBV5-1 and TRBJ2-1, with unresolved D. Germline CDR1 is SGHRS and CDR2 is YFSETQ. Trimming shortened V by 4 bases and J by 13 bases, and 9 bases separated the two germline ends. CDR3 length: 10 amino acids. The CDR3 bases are TGCGCCAGCAGCAATACGTCTCAGTTCTTC. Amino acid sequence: CASSNTSQFF.

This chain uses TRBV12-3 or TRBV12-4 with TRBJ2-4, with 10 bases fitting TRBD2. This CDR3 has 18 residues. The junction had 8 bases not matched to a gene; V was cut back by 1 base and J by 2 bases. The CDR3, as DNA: TGTGCCAGCAGTTTAGAGCGGGGGGGCCTTAATTCCAAAAACATTCAGTACTTC. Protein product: CASSLERGGLNSKNIQYF.

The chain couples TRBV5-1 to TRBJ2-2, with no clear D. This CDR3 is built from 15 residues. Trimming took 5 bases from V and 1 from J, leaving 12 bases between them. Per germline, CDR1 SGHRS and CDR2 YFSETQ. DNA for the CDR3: TGCGCCAGCAGACCCAACAAGGTGAACACCGGGGAGCTGTTTTTT. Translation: CASRPNKVNTGELFF.

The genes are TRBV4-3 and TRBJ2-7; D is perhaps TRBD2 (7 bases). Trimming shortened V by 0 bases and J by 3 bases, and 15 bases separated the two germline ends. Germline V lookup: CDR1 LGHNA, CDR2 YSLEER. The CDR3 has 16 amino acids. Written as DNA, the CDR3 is TGCGCCAGCAGCCAAGAGGCTGCGGGGGCCGTCTACGAGCAGTACTTC. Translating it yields CASSQEAAGAVYEQYF.

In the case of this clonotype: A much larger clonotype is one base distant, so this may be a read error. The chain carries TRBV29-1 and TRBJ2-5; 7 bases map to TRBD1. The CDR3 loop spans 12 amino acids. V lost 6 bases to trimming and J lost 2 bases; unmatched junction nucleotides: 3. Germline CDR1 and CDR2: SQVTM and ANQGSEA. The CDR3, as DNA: TGCAGCGTCCTGGGACAGCAAGAGACCCAGTACTTC. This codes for CSVLGQQETQYF.

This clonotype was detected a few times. The CDR3 region is CASSPKDRASGQYF. CDR3 bases: TGCGCCAGCAGCCCGAAGGACAGGGCCTCCGGGCAGTACTTC. V and J are TRBV4-1 and TRBJ2-7, with 8 bases aligning to TRBD1. Per germline, CDR1 MGHRA and CDR2 YSYEKL. The CDR3 totals 14 residues. V lost 4 bases to trimming and J lost 9 bases; unmatched junction nucleotides: 11.

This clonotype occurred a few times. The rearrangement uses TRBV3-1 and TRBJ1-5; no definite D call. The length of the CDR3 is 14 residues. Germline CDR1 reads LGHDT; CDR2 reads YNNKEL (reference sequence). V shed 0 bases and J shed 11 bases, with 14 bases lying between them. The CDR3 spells CASSQEAEGSAQHF. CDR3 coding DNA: TGTGCCAGCAGCCAAGAGGCCGAAGGATCGGCCCAGCATTTT.

The CDR3 loop reads CSVGRLAEETQYF. CDR3 in DNA: TGCAGCGTTGGGAGGCTAGCGGAAGAGACCCAGTACTTC. The genes are TRBV29-1 and TRBJ2-5, with TRBD2 matching over 7 bases. The germline V gene encodes CDR1 SQVTM and CDR2 ANQGSEA. The trim removed 4 bases at V and 3 bases at J, leaving 5 bases unmatched. The CDR3 has 13 amino acids.

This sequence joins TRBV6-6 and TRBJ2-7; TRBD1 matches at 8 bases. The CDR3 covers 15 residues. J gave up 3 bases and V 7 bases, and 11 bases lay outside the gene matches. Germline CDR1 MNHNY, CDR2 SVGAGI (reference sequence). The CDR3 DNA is TGTGCCAGCACCATTAGTCGGACAGGGAACTACGAGCAGTACTTC. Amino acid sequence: CASTISRTGNYEQYF.

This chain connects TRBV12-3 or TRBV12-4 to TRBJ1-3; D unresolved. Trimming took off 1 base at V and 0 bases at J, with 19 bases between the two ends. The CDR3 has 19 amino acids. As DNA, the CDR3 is TGTGCCAGCAGTTTAGTTATCATCGGCGGCCAGATCTCTGGAAACACCATATATTTT. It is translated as CASSLVIIGGQISGNTIYF.

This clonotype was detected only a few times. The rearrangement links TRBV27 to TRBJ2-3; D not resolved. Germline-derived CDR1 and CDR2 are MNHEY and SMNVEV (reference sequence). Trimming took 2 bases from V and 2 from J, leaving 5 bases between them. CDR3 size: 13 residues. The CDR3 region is CASSLTDTDTQYF. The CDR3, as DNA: TGTGCCAGCAGTTTAACAGACACAGATACGCAGTATTTT.

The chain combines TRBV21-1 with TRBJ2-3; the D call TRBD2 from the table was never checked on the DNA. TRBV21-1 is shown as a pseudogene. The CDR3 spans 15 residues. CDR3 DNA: TGTGCCAGCACCGGACTAGCGAATAGCACAGATACGCAGTATTTT. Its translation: CASTGLANSTDTQYF.

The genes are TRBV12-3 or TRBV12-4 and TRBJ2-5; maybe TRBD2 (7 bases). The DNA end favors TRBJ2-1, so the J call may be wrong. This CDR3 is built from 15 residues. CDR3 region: CASSIGGRQGNEQFF. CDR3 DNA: TGTGCCAGCAGTATCGGGGGGCGCCAAGGCAATGAGCAGTTCTTC.

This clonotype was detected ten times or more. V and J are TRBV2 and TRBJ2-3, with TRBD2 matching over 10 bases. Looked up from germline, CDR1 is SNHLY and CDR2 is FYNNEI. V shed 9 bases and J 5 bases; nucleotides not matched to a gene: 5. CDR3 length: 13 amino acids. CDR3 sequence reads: CARLVAGGDTQYF. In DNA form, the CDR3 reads TGTGCCAGACTGGTAGCGGGAGGAGATACGCAGTATTTT.

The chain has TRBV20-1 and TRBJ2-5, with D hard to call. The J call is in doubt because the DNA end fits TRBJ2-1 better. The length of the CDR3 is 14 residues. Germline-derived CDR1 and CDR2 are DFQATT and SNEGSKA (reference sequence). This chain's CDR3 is CSASIRPFVGLQFF. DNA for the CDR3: TGCAGTGCTAGTATTCGGCCATTTGTAGGGTTGCAGTTCTTC.

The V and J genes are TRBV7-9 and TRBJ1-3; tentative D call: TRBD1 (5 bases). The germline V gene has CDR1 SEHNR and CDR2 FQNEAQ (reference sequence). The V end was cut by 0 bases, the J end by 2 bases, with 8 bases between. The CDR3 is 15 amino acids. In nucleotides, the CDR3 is TGTGCCAGCAGCTTAGCTCGAGGGGCTGGAAACACCATATATTTT. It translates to CASSLARGAGNTIYF.

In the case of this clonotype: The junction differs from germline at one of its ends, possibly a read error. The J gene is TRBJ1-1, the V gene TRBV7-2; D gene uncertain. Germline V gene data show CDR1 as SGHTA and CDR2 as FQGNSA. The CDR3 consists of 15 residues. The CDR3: CASSLEVWGWTEAFF. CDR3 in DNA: TGTGCCAGCAGTTTAGAGGTCTGGGGTTGGACTGAAGCTTTCTTT.

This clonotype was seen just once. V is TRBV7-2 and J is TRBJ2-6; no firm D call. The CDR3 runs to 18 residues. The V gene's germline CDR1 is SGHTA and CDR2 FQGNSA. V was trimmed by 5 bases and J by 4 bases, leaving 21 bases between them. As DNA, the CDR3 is TGTGCCAGCAGCCTGAAACAGATTAGTCAGTCAGGGGCCAACGTCCTGACTTTC. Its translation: CASSLKQISQSGANVLTF.

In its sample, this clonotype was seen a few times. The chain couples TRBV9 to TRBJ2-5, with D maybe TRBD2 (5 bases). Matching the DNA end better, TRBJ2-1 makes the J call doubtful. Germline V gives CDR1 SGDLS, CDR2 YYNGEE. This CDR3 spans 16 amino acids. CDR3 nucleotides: TGTGCCAGCAGCGTAGACGGTTTGAGCGGCCGGAATGAGCAGTTCTTC. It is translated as CASSVDGLSGRNEQFF.

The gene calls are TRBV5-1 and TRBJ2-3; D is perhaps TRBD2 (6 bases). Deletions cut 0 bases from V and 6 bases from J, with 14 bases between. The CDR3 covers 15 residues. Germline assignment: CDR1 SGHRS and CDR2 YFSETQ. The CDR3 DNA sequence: TGCGCCAGCAGCTTGGGCAACGGCGGAGGGGATACGCAGTATTTT. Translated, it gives CASSLGNGGGDTQYF. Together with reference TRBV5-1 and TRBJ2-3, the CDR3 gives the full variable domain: KAGVTQTPRYLIKTRGQQVTLSCSPISGHRSVSWYQQTPGQGLQFLFEYFSETQRNKGNFPGRFSGRQFSNSRSEMNVSTLELGDSALYLCASSLGNGGGDTQYFGPGTRLTVL.

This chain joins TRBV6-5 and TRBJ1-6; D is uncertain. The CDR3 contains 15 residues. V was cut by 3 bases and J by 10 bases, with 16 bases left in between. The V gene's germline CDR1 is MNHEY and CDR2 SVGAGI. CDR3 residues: CASSYGSDHRSPLHF. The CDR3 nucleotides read TGTGCCAGCAGTTATGGGTCTGACCACCGATCACCCCTCCACTTT.

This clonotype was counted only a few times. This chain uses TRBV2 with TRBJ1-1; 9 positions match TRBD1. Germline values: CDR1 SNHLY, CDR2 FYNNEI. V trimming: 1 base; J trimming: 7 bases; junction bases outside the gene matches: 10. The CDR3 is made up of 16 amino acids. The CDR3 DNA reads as TGTGCCAGCAGTGAAGAAGGGGGGGACAGGGAGGATGAAGCTTTCTTT. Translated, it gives CASSEEGGDREDEAFF.

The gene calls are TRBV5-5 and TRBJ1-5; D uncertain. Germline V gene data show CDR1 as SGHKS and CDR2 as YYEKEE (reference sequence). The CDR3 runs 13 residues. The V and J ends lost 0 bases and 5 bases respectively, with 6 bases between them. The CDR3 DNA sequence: TGTGCCAGCAGCTTGGCCATTTATCAGCCCCAGCATTTT. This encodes CASSLAIYQPQHF.